This T cell receptor (beta chain) was sequenced for a study of blood T cells in healthy people across ages. As for the study in general: In model experiments, template switching was able to capture about one barcoded beta molecule for every two T cells that were present.

CDR1 and CDR2 (germline): SNHLY, FYNNEI. With 2 bases removed from V and 6 bases from J, the gap between germline ends came to 12 bases. The CDR3 is 14 residues long. The authors ran a second PCR of 7 to 11 cycles using a sample-barcoded 5' primer and a J-beta primer mix. Unique molecular identifiers of 12 random nucleotides labeled each cDNA. TCRdb itself ran the 5' RACE reads through MiXCR, one entry per CDR3 protein. This table has 1.5 million or so distinct CDR3 sequences, about 40% appearing once. Whole-study findings and limits: Donors of long life had a larger count of naive CD4+ cells and greater diversity than aged donors.

Comments on this clonotype: What it binds is unknown.

Isolation per sample recovered at least 7 million PBMCs. Sequencing used blood. The TCR comes from a woman younger than 30 in good health. This chain connects TRBV2 to TRBJ2-3, with D uncertain. The CDR3 sequence: CASSEQKNTDTQYF. CDR3 nucleotide sequence: TGTGCCAGCAGTGAACAGAAGAACACTGATACGCAGTATTTT.